The T cell receptor (beta chain) under discussion was sequenced for a study of blood T cell repertoires in COVID-19. This CDR3 region has 13 residues. V was pared by 8 bases and J by 10 bases, with 9 bases of the junction left unmatched. CDR1 ENHRY and CDR2 SYGVKD come from the germline V gene. Generated by immunoSEQ multiplex PCR, the TCRdb table keeps only in-frame clones and is missing some. There are over 250,000 clones in the sample; around 82% occur only once, and 9.4% lies in the top ten. This clone was observed once. V is TRBV10-3 and J is TRBJ2-1; 9 bases agree with TRBD1. The clonotype originates from a woman between 50 and 59 years old who had recovered from COVID-19. The material sequenced was peripheral blood. The CDR3 DNA follows: TGTGCCATCGGGTTGGGGACAGGGAACGAGCAGTTCTTC. This sequence encodes CAIGLGTGNEQFF.